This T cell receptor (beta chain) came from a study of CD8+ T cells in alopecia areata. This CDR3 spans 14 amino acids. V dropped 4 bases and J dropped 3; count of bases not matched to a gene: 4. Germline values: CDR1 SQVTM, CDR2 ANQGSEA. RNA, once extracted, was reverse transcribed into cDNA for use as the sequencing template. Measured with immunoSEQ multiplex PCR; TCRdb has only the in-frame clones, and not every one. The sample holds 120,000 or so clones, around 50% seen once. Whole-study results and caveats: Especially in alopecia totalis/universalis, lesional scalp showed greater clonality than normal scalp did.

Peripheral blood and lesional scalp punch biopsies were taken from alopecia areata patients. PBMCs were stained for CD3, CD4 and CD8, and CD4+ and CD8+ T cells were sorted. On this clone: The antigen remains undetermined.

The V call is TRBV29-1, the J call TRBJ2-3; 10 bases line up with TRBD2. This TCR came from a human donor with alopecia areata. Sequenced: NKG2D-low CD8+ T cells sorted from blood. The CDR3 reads CSVVSGRLTDTQYF. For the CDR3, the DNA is TGCAGCGTTGTTAGCGGGAGGTTAACAGATACGCAGTATTTT.